The rows below give T cell receptor beta chains drawn from one sample of a study of post-analysis software for immune sequencing data. Each CDR3 protein gets one entry after TCRdb re-called the PCR reads with MiXCR. The sample contains about 200,000 distinct CDR3 sequences, 25% to 30% of which appear only once. The specimen sequenced was blood. These receptors were obtained from a girl under 18 with multiple sclerosis. CDR3s include the opening cysteine and the closing phenylalanine or tryptophan. D genes are given only for firm matches. Part of the rows lack a size; the others show once, few, many or a class for expanded clones.

d_call,clone_size,j_call,v_call,cdr3_nt,cdr3_aa
NA,NA,TRBJ2-5,TRBV5-1,TGCGCCAGCAGCTTGGGACAGGCTAATGAGCAGTACTTC,CASSLGQANEQYF
NA,many,TRBJ2-3,TRBV5-6,TGTGCCAGCAGCTTGGCCGTGTACGCAGATACGCAGTATTTT,CASSLAVYADTQYF
NA,many,TRBJ2-5,TRBV7-2,TGTGCCAGCAGCTTTGATTTGGGGTCCAGGGAGACCCAGTACTTC,CASSFDLGSRETQYF
TRBD1,many,TRBJ2-3,TRBV27,TGTGCCAGCACCTCCCAGGGGGCGGCCCTGACAGATACGCAGTATTTT,CASTSQGAALTDTQYF
TRBD2,NA,TRBJ2-7,TRBV5-1,TGCGCCAGCAGCTTGGGACTAGCGGGCACCTACGAGCAGTACTTC,CASSLGLAGTYEQYF
TRBD1,NA,TRBJ1-2,TRBV28,TGTGCCAGCAGTTTATGGACAGGGGGCGGTGGCTACACCTTC,CASSLWTGGGGYTF
NA,many,TRBJ2-5,TRBV12-3/TRBV12-4,TGTGCCAGCAGTTTCCGCCAGAACCAAGAGACCCAGTACTTC,CASSFRQNQETQYF
TRBD2,NA,TRBJ2-1,TRBV20-1,TGCAGTGCCACCGGGACTAGCGGGTCCAATGAGCAGTTCTTC,CSATGTSGSNEQFF
NA,many,TRBJ2-3,TRBV5-4,TGTGCCAGCGCACCCGGGGGCGGGGATGAGTCAGATACGCAGTATTTT,CASAPGGGDESDTQYF
NA,NA,TRBJ1-1,TRBV12-3/TRBV12-4,TGTGCCAGCAGTTGGACTCGGGGTCACACTGAAGCTTTCTTT,CASSWTRGHTEAFF
NA,few,TRBJ1-3,TRBV20-1,TGCAGTGCTAGAGATTCTCTGCGGGGGTCTGGAAACACCATATATTTT,CSARDSLRGSGNTIYF
TRBD2,many,TRBJ2-1,TRBV20-1,TGCAGTGCTAAGGGACTAGCCTTAAGTAGCTCCTACAATGAGCAGTTCTTC,CSAKGLALSSSYNEQFF
TRBD2,NA,TRBJ2-4,TRBV2,TGTGCCAGCACCGAGCGGGAGTCCCACGGGCAGTACTTC,CASTERESHGQYF
TRBD2,many,TRBJ2-5,TRBV29-1,TGCAGCGTTGTTAGCGCGCAACTAGCGGGAGGCCAAGAGACCCAGTACTTC,CSVVSAQLAGGQETQYF
TRBD1,NA,TRBJ2-3,TRBV6-6,TGTGCCAGCAGTTTAGGACAGGGAACCACAGATACGCAGTATTTT,CASSLGQGTTDTQYF
TRBD2,many,TRBJ2-1,TRBV11-2,TGTGCCAGCAGCTTCGCAGCGGGGGGCTCCTACAATGAGCAGTTCTTC,CASSFAAGGSYNEQFF
NA,NA,TRBJ2-7,TRBV27,TGTGCCAGCAGGCCGGGACGTCCGAACGACGAGCAGTACTTC,CASRPGRPNDEQYF
TRBD1,many,TRBJ1-1,TRBV20-1,TGCAGTGCTAGAGGGGACAGGACTGAAGCTTTCTTT,CSARGDRTEAFF
TRBD2,NA,TRBJ2-1,TRBV18,TGTGCCAGCTCACACGGGGGGTCCTACAATGAGCAGTTCTTC,CASSHGGSYNEQFF
NA,few,TRBJ2-7,TRBV7-9,TGTTCCAGCAGCCTACGGGCCTTTCGGGACGAGCAGTACTTC,CSSSLRAFRDEQYF
TRBD2,many,TRBJ2-5,TRBV20-1,TGCAGTGCTCCCCGAAGGGCGGGAGTGTCAGAGACCCAGTACTTC,CSAPRRAGVSETQYF
NA,few,TRBJ2-2,TRBV29-1,TGCAGCGTTGAGCCCGACAGCCCCGGGGAGCTGTTTTTT,CSVEPDSPGELFF
NA,NA,TRBJ1-6,TRBV6-6,TGTGCCAGCAGTTATCCGACCCCCAATTCACCCCTCCACTTT,CASSYPTPNSPLHF
NA,few,TRBJ2-7,TRBV20-1,TGCAGTGCTAGTCCCAGCTCCTACAATGAGCAGTACTTC,CSASPSSYNEQYF
NA,NA,TRBJ2-7,TRBV20-1,TGCAGTGCTAGAGAACCCGTGTTCTACGAGCAGTACTTC,CSAREPVFYEQYF
NA,few,TRBJ2-3,TRBV11-2,TGTGCCAGCAGCTCCCCCCTTGGGGGATACACAGATACGCAGTATTTT,CASSSPLGGYTDTQYF
NA,many,TRBJ2-7,TRBV7-3,TGTGCCAGCAGCTTAAGACTCGGGACACCCTACGAGCAGTACTTC,CASSLRLGTPYEQYF
NA,NA,TRBJ2-1,TRBV20-1,TGCAGTGCACTTTCGCCCGACTACCACTCCTACAATGAGCAGTTCTTC,CSALSPDYHSYNEQFF
NA,NA,TRBJ2-3,TRBV12-3/TRBV12-4,TGTGCCAGCAAACCGGGACGGTGGAAAGATACGCAGTATTTT,CASKPGRWKDTQYF
NA,once,TRBJ2-1,TRBV9,TGTGCCAGCAGCGTAACCTTACTAGGGGGGGATGAGCAGTTCTTC,CASSVTLLGGDEQFF
NA,NA,TRBJ1-2,TRBV2,TGTGCCAGCAGGACAAGTCGAGACTATGGCTACACCTTC,CASRTSRDYGYTF
NA,many,TRBJ2-1,TRBV7-2,TGTGCCAGCAGCTTTTTGGTTAGTAGTTTGCGGAATGAGCAGTTCTTC,CASSFLVSSLRNEQFF
NA,NA,TRBJ2-3,TRBV27,TGTGCCAGCAGTTTATGGGCTCGCACAGATACGCAGTATTTT,CASSLWARTDTQYF
TRBD1,NA,TRBJ2-2,TRBV2,TGTGCCAGCAGTGGACAGGGCGCGAACACCGGGGAGCTGTTTTTT,CASSGQGANTGELFF
NA,many,TRBJ2-1,TRBV5-1,TGCGCCAGCAGCTTGGGGGTAGGAACCTACAATGAGCAGTTCTTC,CASSLGVGTYNEQFF
TRBD2,many,TRBJ2-3,TRBV5-1,TGCGCCAGCAGCTTGGCCGGGACTAGCGGGAGAAAGACAGATACGCAGTATTTT,CASSLAGTSGRKTDTQYF
NA,NA,TRBJ1-1,TRBV19,TGTGCCAGTAGTATAGGTCCGGGGACGAACACTGAAGCTTTCTTT,CASSIGPGTNTEAFF
NA,NA,TRBJ1-1,TRBV5-1,TGCGCCAGCAGCTTACGACAGCGCATGAACACTGAAGCTTTCTTT,CASSLRQRMNTEAFF
NA,NA,TRBJ2-4,TRBV5-6,TGTGCCAGCAGCGAGGACGGGCAAGGCAAAAACATTCAGTACTTC,CASSEDGQGKNIQYF
NA,few,TRBJ2-1,TRBV20-1,TGCAGTGCTGAAAGACAGAACTCGGTACAAGAGCAGTTCTTC,CSAERQNSVQEQFF
TRBD1,many,TRBJ1-2,TRBV5-1,TGTGCCAGCAGCCTCGGACAGGGGAACTATGGCTACACCTTC,CASSLGQGNYGYTF
TRBD1,few,TRBJ2-2,TRBV5-1,TGCGCCAGCAGCTTGGCCGACAGGGACGACGGGGAGCTGTTTTTT,CASSLADRDDGELFF